Each of the 20 T cell receptor beta chains below was sequenced from the same sample in a study of T cells in Graves' hyperthyroidism and ophthalmopathy. It was RNA transcripts that yielded the amplified TCR beta CDR3 regions. First-round RT-PCR targeting the TCR CDR3 was performed with the HTBI primer set. TCRdb re-derived calls from the multiplex PCR reads in MiXCR, one entry per CDR3 protein. The sample lists around 580,000 distinct CDR3 sequences; about a sixth were seen once. Specimen: blood. These receptors all come from a woman aged 18-29 years with Graves' hyperthyroidism.

This clonotype has ten or more counts. CDR3 protein: CSVQIQGEAYGYTF. The CDR3 DNA is TGCAGCGTCCAGATACAGGGGGAAGCCTATGGCTACACCTTC. This chain links TRBV29-1 with TRBJ1-2, with 8 bases that match TRBD1. J gave up 4 bases and V 6 bases, and 10 bases lay outside the gene matches. From germline, CDR1 is SQVTM and CDR2 ANQGSEA. This CDR3 is 14 amino acids long.

The chain is built from TRBV5-1 and TRBJ2-5; D is ambiguous. Germline loops: CDR1 SGHRS, CDR2 YFSETQ. Trimming removed 2 bases at V and 5 bases at J, with 7 bases between. The CDR3 runs 12 residues. The CDR3 protein is CASSFPQETQYF. CDR3 nucleotide sequence: TGCGCCAGCAGCTTTCCTCAGGAGACCCAGTACTTC.

This clonotype turned up a few times. CDR3 sequence (DNA): TGCAGTGCCACACTAGCGGGGGTGCCGAGTACGCAGTATTTT. This translates into CSATLAGVPSTQYF. This sequence joins TRBV20-1 and TRBJ2-3, with 11 bases aligning to TRBD2. The V gene end was trimmed by 6 bases and the J gene end by 8 bases; junction bases not matched to a gene: 10. The CDR3 is 14 residues long. Germline V CDR1 and CDR2: DFQATT, SNEGSKA (reference sequence).

This clonotype was observed a few times. This CDR3 is CASSQAIPSGSYEQYF. The DNA of the CDR3 is TGCGCCAGCAGCCAAGCTATCCCCTCAGGGAGCTACGAGCAGTACTTC. The chain combines TRBV4-1 with TRBJ2-7; D tentatively fits TRBD1 or TRBD2 (5 bases each). Trimming shortened V by 1 base and J by 3 bases, and 16 bases separated the two germline ends. Germline values: CDR1 MGHRA, CDR2 YSYEKL. This CDR3 contains 16 residues.

In this sample, this clonotype turned up many times. The chain couples TRBV29-1 to TRBJ1-1; D not resolved. The V gene's germline CDR1 is SQVTM and CDR2 ANQGSEA. Trimming removed 3 bases at V and 1 base at J, with 6 bases between. The CDR3 has 12 amino acids. The CDR3 sequence is CSVDRTNTEAFF. The CDR3 DNA sequence: TGCAGCGTTGACAGGACGAACACTGAAGCTTTCTTT.

This clonotype appeared many times. This chain connects TRBV5-1 to TRBJ1-1, with D uncertain. V lost 1 base, J lost 1 base, and 14 bases lay in between. Germline lookup yields CDR1 SGHRS and CDR2 YFSETQ. The CDR3 length is 16 residues. The CDR3 DNA is TGCGCCAGCAGCTTGATGGTAACCAAAGGGAACACTGAAGCTTTCTTT. This sequence encodes CASSLMVTKGNTEAFF.

The gene calls are TRBV5-1 and TRBJ1-1; TRBD1 matches at 7 bases. This CDR3 has 15 residues. Per germline, CDR1 SGHRS and CDR2 YFSETQ. The trim removed 4 bases at V and 1 base at J, leaving 7 bases unmatched. The CDR3: CASSLQGGANTEAFF. In nucleotides, the CDR3 is TGCGCCAGCAGCCTTCAGGGGGGGGCGAACACTGAAGCTTTCTTT.

The V gene is TRBV5-1, the J gene TRBJ2-7; tentatively, D is TRBD1 (6 bases). Trimming left V 0 bases short and J 3 bases short, with 13 bases between. The CDR3 loop spans 15 amino acids. CDR1 is SGHRS and CDR2 is YFSETQ in the germline V gene. The CDR3 DNA reads TGCGCCAGCAGCTTGGCTCGACAGGCACTCTACGAGCAGTACTTC. Translating gives CASSLARQALYEQYF.

This rearrangement joins TRBV20-1 to TRBJ2-7; D may be TRBD1 (6 bases). V shed 6 bases and J shed 5 bases, with 17 bases lying between them. The CDR3 runs 13 residues. The germline V gene has CDR1 DFQATT and CDR2 SNEGSKA (reference sequence). CDR3 DNA sequence: TGCAGTGCCTCTACGGGGACATGGCACGAGCAGTACTTC. It specifies CSASTGTWHEQYF.

This clonotype appeared many times. V gene TRBV12-3 or TRBV12-4 combines with J gene TRBJ2-1, with 8 bases fitting TRBD2. This CDR3 has 17 residues. V lost 0 bases to trimming and J lost 2 bases; unmatched junction nucleotides: 6. The CDR3 sequence: CASSLALKGLAYNEQFF. The CDR3 nucleotides read TGTGCCAGCAGTTTAGCGCTAAAGGGACTAGCCTACAATGAGCAGTTCTTC.

This clonotype was counted many times. V and J are TRBV24-1 and TRBJ1-2; D perhaps matches TRBD1 (6 bases). V lost 6 bases and J lost 0, with 7 bases in between. The CDR3 is 13 residues long. Germline assignment: CDR1 KGHDR and CDR2 SFDVKD. CDR3 DNA: TGTGCCACCAGTACAGGGCCTAACTATGGCTACACCTTC. Its translation is CATSTGPNYGYTF.

Notes on this clonotype: Here the CDR3 omits its conserved ending phenylalanine or tryptophan, so a read error is the likely source. This sequence joins TRBV6-1 and TRBJ1-5; D not certain. V was trimmed by 9 bases and J by 0 bases, leaving 12 bases between them. The CDR3 has 14 amino acids. From germline, CDR1 is MNHNS and CDR2 SASEGT. In DNA form, the CDR3 reads TGTGCCAGTTCCGAAGGCTATAGCAATCAGCCCCAGCATCTT. This sequence encodes CASSEGYSNQPQHL.

This clonotype has at least ten counts. The chain is built from TRBV12-3 or TRBV12-4 and TRBJ1-1, with D unclear. The CDR3 runs 15 residues. Trimming left V 6 bases short and J 1 base short, with 15 bases between. In nucleotides, the CDR3 is TGTGCCAGCAGGTTAAGAAGTTCGACGAACACTGAAGCTTTCTTT. It specifies CASRLRSSTNTEAFF.

The chain links TRBV6-2 or TRBV6-3 to TRBJ2-1; D remains ambiguous. Germline V gives CDR1 MNHEY, CDR2 SVGEGT. The V gene lost 5 bases and the J gene lost 0 bases, with 11 bases spanning the gap. The CDR3 sequence is 15 residues long. The CDR3 loop reads CASSPDGSSYNEQFF. Here the CDR3 DNA reads TGTGCCAGCAGTCCCGACGGATCCTCCTACAATGAGCAGTTCTTC.

This clonotype was found many times. The DNA of the CDR3 is TGTGCCAGCAGTTCCGACAGGGAGTTTGAAAAACTGTTTTTT. Residues: CASSSDREFEKLFF. The J gene is TRBJ1-4, the V gene TRBV12-3 or TRBV12-4; TRBD1 agrees at 7 bases. The CDR3 has 14 amino acids. The V gene end was trimmed by 4 bases and the J gene end by 7 bases; junction bases not matched to a gene: 6.

This clonotype has at least ten counts. V and J are TRBV28 and TRBJ2-7; D gene unclear. V was trimmed by 5 bases and J by 3 bases, leaving 8 bases between them. The CDR3 extends over 12 amino acids. Looked up from germline, CDR1 is MDHEN and CDR2 is SYDVKM. The CDR3 DNA follows: TGTGCCAGCAGTGTAGTTAACTACGAGCAGTACTTC. It specifies CASSVVNYEQYF.

This clonotype was counted only a few times. The genes are TRBV4-3 and TRBJ2-7; possible D gene TRBD1, 6 bases. V lost 0 bases and J lost 3, with 12 bases in between. The CDR3 spans 15 residues. Germline V gives CDR1 LGHNA, CDR2 YSLEER. The chain's CDR3 is CASSQDLGTFYEQYF. In DNA, the CDR3 is TGCGCCAGCAGCCAAGATCTTGGGACATTCTACGAGCAGTACTTC.

This clonotype was observed a few times. One junction end does not reproduce the germline sequence, and a read error may be involved. The chain carries TRBV18 and TRBJ2-1; 8 nucleotides align to TRBD1. The CDR3 has 17 amino acids. The V gene's germline CDR1 is KGHSH and CDR2 LQKENI. CDR3 sequence: CASSPLSAGQAYKEQFF. DNA of the CDR3: TGTGCCAGCTCACCACTCTCTGCGGGACAGGCCTACAAAGAGCAGTTCTTC.

Many counts were recorded for this clonotype. The rearrangement links TRBV7-2 to TRBJ1-5; 10 nucleotides match TRBD1. The length of the CDR3 is 16 residues. The V gene's germline CDR1 is SGHTA and CDR2 FQGNSA. Losses at the gene ends were 5 bases for V and 5 bases for J; bases not matched to a gene: 9. DNA of the CDR3: TGTGCCAGCAGCCCGCCCACCGGGACAGGGGATCAGCCCCAGCATTTT. Translation: CASSPPTGTGDQPQHF.

This clonotype was picked up a small number of times. This CDR3 reads CASSYRTGNTGELFF. CDR3 DNA: TGTGCCAGCAGTTACCGGACAGGGAACACCGGGGAGCTGTTTTTT. The chain is built from TRBV27 and TRBJ2-2, with 7 nucleotides matching TRBD1. Trimming at V came to 4 bases and at J to 1 base, leaving 3 bases not matched to a gene. The germline CDR1 and CDR2 sequences are MNHEY and SMNVEV (reference sequence). The CDR3 is 15 amino acids.